This T cell receptor (beta chain) was sequenced for a study of T cell responses to AZD1222 COVID-19 vaccine. Regarding the study as a whole: A rise in Spike-specific TCR breadth and depth followed two AZD1222 doses. Regions 160-218 and 743-854 dominated among vaccine-associated CD4 TCRs spanning spike. Donors were largely white British and mainly female; clonal diversity was possibly underestimated. Close to half of all spike-specific TCRs reportedly target regions of the variants that are unmutated.

Regarding this clone: Its antigen is undetermined.

The CDR3 length is 12 residues. V lost 0 bases to trimming and J lost 4 bases, with 4 bases between them. Germline lookup yields CDR1 SGHAT and CDR2 FQNNGV. Produced via immunoSEQ multiplex PCR; TCRdb's table is partial and in-frame only. The table includes under 150,000 clones, around nine tenths detected once. This chain uses TRBV11-2 with TRBJ2-7; D unclear. This TCR was sampled from an adult in good health. The sequencing used peripheral blood, collected on day 0 of AZD1222 vaccination. CDR3 coding DNA: TGTGCCAGCAGCTTAGATCGGTACGAGCAGTACTTC. Encoded protein: CASSLDRYEQYF.